This T cell receptor beta chain stems from a study of T cell repertoires in cytomegalovirus infection. Study overall: Through public TCR beta signatures, both CMV infection and matching HLA type were indicated.

Study-wide points: What dominated the ex vivo response were HLA-C-restricted CMV-specific TCR beta clonotypes. The cumulative frequency of public TCR beta families identified carriers of CMV plus the relevant HLA.

This clonotype has ten or more counts. Its antigen is not known. J gave up 5 bases and V 3 bases, and 17 bases lay outside the gene matches. CDR1 is SGHAT, CDR2 FQNNGV, per germline. The CDR3 sequence is 18 residues long. In TCRdb, the reads were re-called with MiXCR into one record per CDR3 protein. The sample carries around 130,000 distinct CDR3 sequences, less than 9.5% recorded once. The sample was PBMCs. The gene calls are TRBV11-2 and TRBJ2-5; TRBD1 agrees at 8 bases. This TCR came from a human donor in good health (CMV status not recorded). Some clones in this sample may be carry-over from other donors' samples. CDR3 protein: CASSLGDAGTGSLETQYF. The CDR3 region has the DNA TGTGCCAGCAGCTTGGGAGACGCCGGGACAGGTTCTTTGGAGACCCAGTACTTC.